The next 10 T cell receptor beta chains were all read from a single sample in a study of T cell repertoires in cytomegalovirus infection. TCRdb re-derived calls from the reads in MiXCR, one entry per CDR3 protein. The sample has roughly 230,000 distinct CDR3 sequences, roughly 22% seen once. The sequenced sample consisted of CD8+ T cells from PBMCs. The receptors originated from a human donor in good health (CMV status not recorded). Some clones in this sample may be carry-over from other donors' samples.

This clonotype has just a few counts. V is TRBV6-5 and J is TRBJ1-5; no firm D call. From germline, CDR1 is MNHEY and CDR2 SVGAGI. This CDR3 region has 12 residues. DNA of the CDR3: TGTGTCGGATTCAGAAGCAATCAGCCCCAGCATTTT. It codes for CVGFRSNQPQHF.

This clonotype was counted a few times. CDR3 sequence (DNA): TGCAGTGCTAGAAATAAGGTTCTATCGACTAATGAAAAACTGTTTTTT. Translated: CSARNKVLSTNEKLFF. The V and J genes are TRBV20-1 and TRBJ1-4; no definite D call. Trimming stripped 2 bases from V and 2 bases from J, with 15 bases between. Germline V gene data show CDR1 as DFQATT and CDR2 as SNEGSKA (reference sequence). This CDR3 region has 16 residues.

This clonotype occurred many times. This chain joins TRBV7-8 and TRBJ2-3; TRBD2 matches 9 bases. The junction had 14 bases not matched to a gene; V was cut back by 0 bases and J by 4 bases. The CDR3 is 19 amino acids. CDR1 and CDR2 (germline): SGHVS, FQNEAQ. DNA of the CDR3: TGTGCCAGCAGCTTAGCAGCCCCGGGGCGGGGGGGCTGGGCAGATACGCAGTATTTT. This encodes CASSLAAPGRGGWADTQYF.

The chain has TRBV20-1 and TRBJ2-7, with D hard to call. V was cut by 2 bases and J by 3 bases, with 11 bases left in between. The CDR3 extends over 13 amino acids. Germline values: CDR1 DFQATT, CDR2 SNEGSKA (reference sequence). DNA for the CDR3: TGCAGTGCTAGAAAAGGCCTGAGCTACGAGCAGTACTTC. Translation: CSARKGLSYEQYF.

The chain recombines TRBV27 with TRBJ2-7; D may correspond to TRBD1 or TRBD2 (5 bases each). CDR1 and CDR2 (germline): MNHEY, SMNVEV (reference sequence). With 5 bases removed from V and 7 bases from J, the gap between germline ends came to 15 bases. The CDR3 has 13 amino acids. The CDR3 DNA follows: TGTGCCAGCAGTCCGGGGACCTCTAGGGAGCAGTACTTC. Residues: CASSPGTSREQYF.

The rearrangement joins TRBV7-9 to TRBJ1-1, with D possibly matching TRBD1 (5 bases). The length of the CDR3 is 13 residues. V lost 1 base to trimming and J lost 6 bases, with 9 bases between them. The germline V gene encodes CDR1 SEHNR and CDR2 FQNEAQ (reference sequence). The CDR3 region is CASSLGGAAEAFF. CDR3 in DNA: TGTGCCAGCAGCTTAGGAGGGGCCGCTGAAGCTTTCTTT. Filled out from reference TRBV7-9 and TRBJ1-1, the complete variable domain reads DTGVSQNPRHKITKRGQNVTFRCDPISEHNRLYWYRQTLGQGPEFLTYFQNEAQLEKSRLLSDRFSAERPKGSFSTLEIQRTEQGDSAMYLCASSLGGAAEAFFGQGTRLTVV.

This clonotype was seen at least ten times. Here the CDR3 reads CASSLGQGNGYTF. CDR3 DNA sequence: TGTGCCAGCAGTTTGGGACAGGGGAATGGCTACACCTTC. The chain employs TRBV7-2 and TRBJ1-2; 10 positions match TRBD1. Trimming cost V 6 bases and J 6 bases; bases outside gene matches: 4. This CDR3 contains 13 residues. CDR1 is SGHTA, CDR2 FQGNSA, per germline.

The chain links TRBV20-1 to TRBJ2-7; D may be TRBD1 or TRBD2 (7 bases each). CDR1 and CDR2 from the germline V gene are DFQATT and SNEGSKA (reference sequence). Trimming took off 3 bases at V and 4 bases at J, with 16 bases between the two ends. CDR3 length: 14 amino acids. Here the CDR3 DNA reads TGCAGTGCTAGTCCTGGGAGGGGGCATTACGAGCAGTACTTC. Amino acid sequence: CSASPGRGHYEQYF.

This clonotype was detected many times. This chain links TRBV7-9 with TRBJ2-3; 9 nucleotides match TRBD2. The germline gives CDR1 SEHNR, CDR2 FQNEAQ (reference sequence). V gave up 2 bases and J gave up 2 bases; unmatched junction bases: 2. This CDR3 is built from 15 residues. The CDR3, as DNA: TGTGCCAGCAGCTTATCTAGCGGGGTCACAGATACGCAGTATTTT. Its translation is CASSLSSGVTDTQYF.

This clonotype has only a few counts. CDR3 nucleotides: TGTGCCAGCAGTGAAGTACTCGCGGGACTAGCGGGATATGAGCAGTTCTTC. Amino acid sequence: CASSEVLAGLAGYEQFF. V gene TRBV2 combines with J gene TRBJ2-1, with 13 bases identical to TRBD2. V was clipped by 1 base and J by 8 bases; unmatched bases: 8. The CDR3 contains 17 residues. The germline gives CDR1 SNHLY, CDR2 FYNNEI.